A single sample gave rise to the 11 T cell receptor beta chains below, sequenced in a study of cytomegalovirus exposure and HLA in healthy donors (TCRdb year 2017). Library construction relied on the immunoSEQ multiplex PCR assay. A mixture of 60 forward primers for TCR Vbeta segments and 13 reverse primers for TCR Jbeta segments was used in the multiplex PCR. TCRdb holds this immuneACCESS table with in-frame rearrangements only. Some clones are missing; in checked studies, unresolved V genes explain under half, and the rest has no known cause. This sample has around 150,000 clones in its table, and about 77% of those were observed once. Of the sample, over 1% is held by the ten largest clones. Sequencing input: PBMCs. These receptors originate from a woman aged 45-65 years in good health and CMV-seronegative.

The chain employs TRBV27 and TRBJ1-1, with D perhaps matching TRBD1 (5 bases). Germline V gene lookup returns CDR1 MNHEY and CDR2 SMNVEV (reference sequence). Trimming cost V 5 bases and J 1 base, with 11 bases left between them. This CDR3 region has 14 residues. Written as DNA, the CDR3 is TGTGCCAGCAGTCCGGGGGGGAGGAACACTGAAGCTTTCTTT. Residues: CASSPGGRNTEAFF.

The chain recombines TRBV7-2 with TRBJ1-2; 7 nucleotides agree with TRBD1. Trimming at V came to 2 bases and at J to 8 bases, leaving 8 bases not matched to a gene. The CDR3 spans 14 residues. Germline V gene sequence: CDR1 SGHTA, CDR2 FQGNSA. The CDR3 loop is CASSLRQGSRGYTF. DNA for the CDR3: TGTGCCAGCAGCTTAAGACAGGGTTCTAGAGGCTACACCTTC.

J is TRBJ2-3 and V is TRBV15, with TRBD1 matching 8 bases. V shed 3 bases, J shed 1 base, and the junction held 3 bases outside the gene matches. CDR3 length: 15 residues. Germline CDR1 reads LNHNV; CDR2 reads YYDKDF (reference sequence). The chain's CDR3 is CATSSEDRGTDTQYF. In DNA form, the CDR3 reads TGTGCCACCAGCAGTGAGGACAGGGGCACAGATACGCAGTATTTT.

This chain joins TRBV6-5 and TRBJ1-4; 7 nucleotides match TRBD1. The V and J ends lost 6 bases and 7 bases, in that order; junction bases with no gene match: 8. Germline values: CDR1 MNHEY, CDR2 SVGAGI. CDR3 size: 14 residues. The CDR3 coding sequence is TGTGCCAGCAGGCCAAACCGGGACAGTGAAAAACTGTTTTTT. Translation: CASRPNRDSEKLFF.

This sequence joins TRBV5-4 and TRBJ2-7, with D perhaps TRBD2 (5 bases). The germline V gene encodes CDR1 SGHNT and CDR2 YYREEE (reference sequence). This CDR3 contains 13 residues. Between the trimmed V and J ends, which lost 2 bases and 3 bases, there was a span of 9 bases. The DNA for the CDR3 is TGTGCCAGCAGCTTCGGGATCCTCTACGAGCAGTACTTC. The encoded protein is CASSFGILYEQYF.

CDR3 DNA sequence: TGTGCCATCAGTGAGTCGAGGTCAGGGGTTGGGGAAGCTTTCTTT. Translated, it gives CAISESRSGVGEAFF. V and J are TRBV10-3 and TRBJ1-1, with a tentative D call TRBD1 (6 bases). The CDR3 totals 15 residues. Germline V CDR1 and CDR2: ENHRY, SYGVKD. V was pared by 0 bases and J by 8 bases, with 16 bases between.

This chain joins TRBV7-6 and TRBJ1-1; TRBD1 is a possible D gene (5 bases). This CDR3 comprises 13 residues. V was trimmed by 5 bases and J by 11 bases, leaving 18 bases between them. The germline CDR1 and CDR2 sequences are SGHVS and FNYEAQ. CDR3 amino acids: CASSPLKGLGAFF. CDR3 sequence (DNA): TGTGCCAGCAGCCCTCTCAAGGGGCTTGGGGCTTTCTTT.

V usage is TRBV2 and J usage is TRBJ2-1, with unresolved D. The CDR3 covers 12 residues. CDR1 SNHLY and CDR2 FYNNEI come from the germline V gene. Trimming cost V 2 bases and J 13 bases, with 12 bases left between them. The CDR3 bases are TGTGCCAGCAGTGAACTCGCCAGGTCCCAGTTCTTC. It codes for CASSELARSQFF.

The chain has TRBV5-1 and TRBJ2-7, with 10 bases lining up with TRBD2. Germline lookup yields CDR1 SGHRS and CDR2 YFSETQ. The CDR3 extends over 16 amino acids. V was pared by 0 bases and J by 6 bases, with 9 bases of the junction left unmatched. Here the CDR3 reads CASSLGFSGRAGEQYF. As DNA, the CDR3 is TGCGCCAGCAGCTTGGGATTCAGCGGGAGGGCTGGCGAGCAGTACTTC.

The V gene is TRBV2, the J gene TRBJ1-2, with 9 bases fitting TRBD1. The germline CDR1 and CDR2 sequences are SNHLY and FYNNEI. The CDR3 is made up of 14 amino acids. V was clipped by 4 bases and J by 7 bases; unmatched bases: 7. CDR3 sequence: CASSGLQGAGGYTF. The CDR3 DNA is TGTGCCAGCAGTGGTTTACAGGGGGCAGGTGGCTACACCTTC.

CDR3 in amino acids: CASSFETGGNEKLFF. The CDR3 coding sequence is TGTGCCAGCAGTTTTGAGACAGGGGGGAATGAAAAACTGTTTTTT. V is TRBV28 and J is TRBJ1-4, with 9 positions matching TRBD1. The CDR3 runs to 15 residues. Germline-derived CDR1 and CDR2 are MDHEN and SYDVKM. The trim removed 3 bases at V and 5 bases at J, leaving 4 bases unmatched.